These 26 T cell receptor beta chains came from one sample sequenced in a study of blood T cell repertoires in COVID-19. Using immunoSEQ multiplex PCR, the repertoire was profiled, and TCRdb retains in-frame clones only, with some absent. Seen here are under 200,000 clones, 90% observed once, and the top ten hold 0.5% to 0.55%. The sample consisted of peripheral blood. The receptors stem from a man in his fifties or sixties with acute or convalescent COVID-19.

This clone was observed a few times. The CDR3 sequence is CASSSSLAGVYNEQFF. CDR3 DNA: TGTGCCAGCAGTTCCAGCCTAGCGGGAGTCTACAATGAGCAGTTCTTC. J is TRBJ2-1 and V is TRBV27; TRBD2 matches 10 bases. The CDR3 extends over 16 amino acids. The germline V gene encodes CDR1 MNHEY and CDR2 SMNVEV (reference sequence). Losses at the gene ends were 4 bases for V and 3 bases for J; bases not matched to a gene: 6.

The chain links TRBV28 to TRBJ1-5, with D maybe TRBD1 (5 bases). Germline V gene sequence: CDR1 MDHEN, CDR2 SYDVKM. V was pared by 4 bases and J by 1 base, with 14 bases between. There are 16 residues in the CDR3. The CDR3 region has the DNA TGTGCCAGCAGTTCTTCCCGACAGAGGAGCAATCAGCCCCAGCATTTT. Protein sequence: CASSSSRQRSNQPQHF.

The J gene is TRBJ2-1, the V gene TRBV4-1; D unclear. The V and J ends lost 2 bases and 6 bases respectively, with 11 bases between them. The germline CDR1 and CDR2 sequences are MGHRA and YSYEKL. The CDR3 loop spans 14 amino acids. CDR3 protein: CASSQLTDTNEQFF. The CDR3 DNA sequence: TGCGCCAGCAGCCAACTAACAGACACCAATGAGCAGTTCTTC.

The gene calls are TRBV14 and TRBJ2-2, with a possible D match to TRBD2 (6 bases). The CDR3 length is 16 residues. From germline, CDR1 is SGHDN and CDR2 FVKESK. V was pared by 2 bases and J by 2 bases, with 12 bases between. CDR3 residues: CASSQIPGLNTGELFF. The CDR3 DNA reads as TGTGCCAGCAGCCAAATCCCGGGACTCAACACCGGGGAGCTGTTTTTT.

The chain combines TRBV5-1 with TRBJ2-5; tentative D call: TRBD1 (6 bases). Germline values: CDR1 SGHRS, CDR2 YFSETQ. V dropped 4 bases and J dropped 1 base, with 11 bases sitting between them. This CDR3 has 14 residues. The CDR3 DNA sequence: TGCGCCAGCAGCGCCGGACAGTCCCAAGAGACCCAGTACTTC. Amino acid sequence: CASSAGQSQETQYF.

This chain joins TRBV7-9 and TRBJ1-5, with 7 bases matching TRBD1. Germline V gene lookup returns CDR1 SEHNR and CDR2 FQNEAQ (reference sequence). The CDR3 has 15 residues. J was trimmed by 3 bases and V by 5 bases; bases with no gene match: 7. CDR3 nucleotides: TGTGCCAGCAGCGTTGGGGACAGTAACAATCAGCCCCAGCATTTT. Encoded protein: CASSVGDSNNQPQHF.

The chain's CDR3 is CASSSYSGGVYNEQFF. As DNA, the CDR3 is TGCGCCAGCAGCTCCTATAGCGGGGGTGTTTACAATGAGCAGTTCTTC. The chain combines TRBV5-1 with TRBJ2-1; 9 nucleotides line up with TRBD2. CDR1 and CDR2 from the germline V gene are SGHRS and YFSETQ. The V gene end was trimmed by 3 bases and the J gene end by 4 bases; junction bases not matched to a gene: 8. There are 16 residues in the CDR3. The full variable domain, with the rest looked up from reference TRBV5-1 and TRBJ2-1, is KAGVTQTPRYLIKTRGQQVTLSCSPISGHRSVSWYQQTPGQGLQFLFEYFSETQRNKGNFPGRFSGRQFSNSRSEMNVSTLELGDSALYLCASSSYSGGVYNEQFFGPGTRLTVL.

The CDR3 region is CASTGYNTEAFF. The CDR3 DNA sequence: TGTGCCAGCACAGGGTATAACACTGAAGCTTTCTTT. The chain carries TRBV2 and TRBJ1-1; TRBD1 might be the D (5 bases). V was trimmed by 7 bases and J by 2 bases, leaving 8 bases between them. The germline V gene has CDR1 SNHLY and CDR2 FYNNEI. This CDR3 spans 12 amino acids.

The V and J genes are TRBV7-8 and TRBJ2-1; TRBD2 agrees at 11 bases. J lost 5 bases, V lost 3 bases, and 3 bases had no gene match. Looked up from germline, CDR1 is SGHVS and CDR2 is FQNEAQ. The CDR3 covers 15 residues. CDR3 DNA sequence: TGTGCCAGCAGCTTGGGACTAGCGGTCGACAATGAGCAGTTCTTC. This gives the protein CASSLGLAVDNEQFF.

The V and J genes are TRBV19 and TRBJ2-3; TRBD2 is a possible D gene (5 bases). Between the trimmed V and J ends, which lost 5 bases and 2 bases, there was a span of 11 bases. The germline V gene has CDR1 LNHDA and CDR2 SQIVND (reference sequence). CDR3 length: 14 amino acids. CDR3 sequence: CASSHRGSTDTQYF. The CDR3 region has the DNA TGTGCCAGTAGTCACCGCGGGTCCACAGATACGCAGTATTTT.

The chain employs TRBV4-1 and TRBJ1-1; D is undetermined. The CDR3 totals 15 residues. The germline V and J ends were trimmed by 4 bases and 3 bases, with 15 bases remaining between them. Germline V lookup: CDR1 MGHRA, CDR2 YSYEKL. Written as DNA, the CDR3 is TGCGCCAGCAGCCCGAAGATTTACGGGTACACTGAAGCTTTCTTT. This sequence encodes CASSPKIYGYTEAFF.

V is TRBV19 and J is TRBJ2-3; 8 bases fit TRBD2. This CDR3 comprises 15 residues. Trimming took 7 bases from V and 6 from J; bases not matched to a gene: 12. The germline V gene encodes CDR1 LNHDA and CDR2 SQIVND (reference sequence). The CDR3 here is CASTDRGGIRDTQYF. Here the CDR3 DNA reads TGTGCCAGTACCGATCGCGGGGGGATCAGGGATACGCAGTATTTT.

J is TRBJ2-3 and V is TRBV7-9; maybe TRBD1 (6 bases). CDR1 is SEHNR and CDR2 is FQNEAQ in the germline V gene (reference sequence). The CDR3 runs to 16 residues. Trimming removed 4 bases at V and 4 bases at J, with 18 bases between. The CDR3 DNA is TGTGCCAGCAGCTCAGAGCTTGGGGGCCTCCCAGATACGCAGTATTTT. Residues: CASSSELGGLPDTQYF. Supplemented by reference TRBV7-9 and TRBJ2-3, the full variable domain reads DTGVSQNPRHKITKRGQNVTFRCDPISEHNRLYWYRQTLGQGPEFLTYFQNEAQLEKSRLLSDRFSAERPKGSFSTLEIQRTEQGDSAMYLCASSSELGGLPDTQYFGPGTRLTVL.

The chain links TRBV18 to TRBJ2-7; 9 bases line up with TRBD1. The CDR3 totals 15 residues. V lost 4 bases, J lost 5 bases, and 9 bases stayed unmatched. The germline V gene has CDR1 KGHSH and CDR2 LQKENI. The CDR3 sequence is CASSLSGQGFDEQYF. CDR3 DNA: TGTGCCAGCTCACTAAGCGGACAGGGGTTTGACGAGCAGTACTTC.

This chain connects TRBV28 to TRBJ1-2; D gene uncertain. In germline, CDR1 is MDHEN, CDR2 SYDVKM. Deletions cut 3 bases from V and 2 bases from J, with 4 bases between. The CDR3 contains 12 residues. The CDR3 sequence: CASSLRNYGYTF. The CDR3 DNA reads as TGTGCCAGCAGTTTGAGAAACTATGGCTACACCTTC.

In DNA form, the CDR3 reads TGTGCCAGCTCACCATCGATCGGTCAGGGGAGCTATGGCTACACCTTC. It codes for CASSPSIGQGSYGYTF. This chain connects TRBV18 to TRBJ1-2; possibly TRBD1 for D (6 bases). The V end was cut by 2 bases, the J end by 4 bases, with 17 bases between. In germline, CDR1 is KGHSH, CDR2 LQKENI. CDR3 length: 16 amino acids.

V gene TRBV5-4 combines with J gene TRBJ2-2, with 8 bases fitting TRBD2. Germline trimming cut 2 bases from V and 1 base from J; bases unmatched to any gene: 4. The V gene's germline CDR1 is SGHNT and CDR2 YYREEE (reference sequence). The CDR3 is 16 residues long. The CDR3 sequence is CASSFPGLGNTGELFF. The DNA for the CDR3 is TGTGCCAGCAGCTTCCCGGGACTAGGGAACACCGGGGAGCTGTTTTTT. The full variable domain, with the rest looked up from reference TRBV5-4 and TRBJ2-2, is ETGVTQSPTHLIKTRGQQVTLRCSSQSGHNTVSWYQQALGQGPQFIFQYYREEENGRGNFPPRFSGLQFPNYSSELNVNALELDDSALYLCASSFPGLGNTGELFFGEGSRLTVL.

The CDR3 DNA reads TGTGCCAGCAGCCAGCGGTTAGCGGGAGACGAGCAGTACTTC. It specifies CASSQRLAGDEQYF. The rearrangement joins TRBV7-2 to TRBJ2-7; 9 bases agree with TRBD2. The length of the CDR3 is 14 residues. The ends lost 5 bases at V and 5 bases at J; junction bases unmatched: 7. Germline-derived CDR1 and CDR2 are SGHTA and FQGNSA.

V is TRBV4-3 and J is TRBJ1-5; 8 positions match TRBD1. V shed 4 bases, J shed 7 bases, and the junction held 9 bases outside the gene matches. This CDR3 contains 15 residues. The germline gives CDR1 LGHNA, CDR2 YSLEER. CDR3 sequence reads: CASSLAFGDRQPQHF. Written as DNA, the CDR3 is TGCGCCAGCAGCCTTGCCTTCGGGGACAGGCAGCCCCAGCATTTT.

CDR3 in amino acids: CATTGPNAYEQFF. CDR3 DNA sequence: TGTGCCACCACAGGACCGAATGCGTATGAGCAGTTCTTC. V and J are TRBV28 and TRBJ2-1; D is possibly TRBD1 (5 bases). This CDR3 contains 13 residues. Germline assignment: CDR1 MDHEN and CDR2 SYDVKM. V dropped 10 bases and J dropped 8 bases, with 18 bases sitting between them.

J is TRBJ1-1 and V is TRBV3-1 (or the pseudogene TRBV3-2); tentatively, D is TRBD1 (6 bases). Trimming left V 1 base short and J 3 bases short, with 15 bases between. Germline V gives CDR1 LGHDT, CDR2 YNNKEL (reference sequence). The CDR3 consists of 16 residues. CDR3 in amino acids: CASSQVSQGGYTEAFF. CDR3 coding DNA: TGTGCCAGCAGCCAAGTATCACAGGGAGGGTACACTGAAGCTTTCTTT.

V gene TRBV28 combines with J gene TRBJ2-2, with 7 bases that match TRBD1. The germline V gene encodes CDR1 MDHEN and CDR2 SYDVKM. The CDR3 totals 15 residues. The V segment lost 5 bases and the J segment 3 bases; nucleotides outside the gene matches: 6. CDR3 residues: CASSPGTDYTGELFF. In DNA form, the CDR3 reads TGTGCCAGCAGTCCCGGGACAGATTACACCGGGGAGCTGTTTTTT.

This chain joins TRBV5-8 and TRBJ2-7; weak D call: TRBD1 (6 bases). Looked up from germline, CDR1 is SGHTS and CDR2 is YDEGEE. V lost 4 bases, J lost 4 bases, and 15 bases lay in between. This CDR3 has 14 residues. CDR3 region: CASSRSQGIYEQYF. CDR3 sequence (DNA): TGTGCCAGCAGCAGGTCCCAGGGGATATACGAGCAGTACTTC.

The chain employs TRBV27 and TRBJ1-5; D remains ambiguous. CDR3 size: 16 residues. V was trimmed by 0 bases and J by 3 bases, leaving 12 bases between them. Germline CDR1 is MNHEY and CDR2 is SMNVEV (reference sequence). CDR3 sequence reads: CASSLSSEGNNQPQHF. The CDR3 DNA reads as TGTGCCAGCAGTTTATCCAGCGAGGGAAACAATCAGCCCCAGCATTTT.

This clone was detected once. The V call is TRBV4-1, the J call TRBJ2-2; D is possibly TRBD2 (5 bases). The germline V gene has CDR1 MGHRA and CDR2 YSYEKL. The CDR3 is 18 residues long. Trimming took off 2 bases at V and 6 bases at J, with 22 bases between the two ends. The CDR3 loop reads CASSQMSAREILPGELFF. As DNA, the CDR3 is TGCGCCAGCAGCCAAATGTCTGCGAGGGAGATACTCCCCGGGGAGCTGTTTTTT.

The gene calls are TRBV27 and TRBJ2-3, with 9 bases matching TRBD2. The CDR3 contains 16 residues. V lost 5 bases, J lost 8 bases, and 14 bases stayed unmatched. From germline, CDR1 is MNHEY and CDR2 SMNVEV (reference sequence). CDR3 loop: CASSTLAGADSGTQYF. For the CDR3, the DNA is TGTGCCAGCAGTACCTTAGCGGGAGCGGACAGCGGTACGCAGTATTTT.